This TCR beta chain was captured in a study of T cells in Graves' hyperthyroidism and ophthalmopathy. Regions amplified from RNA transcripts were the TCR beta CDR3 regions. Using the HTBI primer set, a first-round RT-PCR was run on the TCR CDR3. TCRdb re-derived calls from the multiplex PCR reads in MiXCR, one entry per CDR3 protein. This sample has a few hundred thousand distinct CDR3 sequences, with roughly 15% found just once. The table lists this clonotype with many counts. Not enrolled were patients with uncontrolled infection, other autoimmune disease, pregnancy or lactation. Trimming cost V 3 bases and J 3 bases; bases outside gene matches: 4. Germline V lookup: CDR1 SGHNT, CDR2 YENEEA. The CDR3 covers 16 residues.

This chain links TRBV11-3 with TRBJ2-3; 12 nucleotides agree with TRBD2. Input material: blood. The origin of this receptor is a woman aged 30 to 39 with Graves' ophthalmopathy. The CDR3 reads CASSFGLAGLTDTQYF. The DNA for the CDR3 is TGTGCCAGCAGCTTTGGACTAGCGGGACTTACAGATACGCAGTATTTT.